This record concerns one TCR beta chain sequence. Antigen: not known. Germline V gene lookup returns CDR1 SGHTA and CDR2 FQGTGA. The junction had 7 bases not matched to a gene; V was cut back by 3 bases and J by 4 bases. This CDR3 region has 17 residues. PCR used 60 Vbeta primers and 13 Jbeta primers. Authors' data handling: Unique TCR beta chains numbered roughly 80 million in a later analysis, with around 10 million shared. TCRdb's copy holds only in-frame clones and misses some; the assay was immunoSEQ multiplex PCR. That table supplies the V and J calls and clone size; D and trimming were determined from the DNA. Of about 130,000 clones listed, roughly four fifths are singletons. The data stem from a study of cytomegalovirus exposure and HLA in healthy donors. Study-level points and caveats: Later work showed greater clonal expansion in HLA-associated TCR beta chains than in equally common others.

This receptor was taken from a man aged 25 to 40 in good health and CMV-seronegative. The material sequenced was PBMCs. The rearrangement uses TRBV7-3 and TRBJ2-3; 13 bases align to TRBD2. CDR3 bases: TGTGCCAGCAGCTTTCTTCCTACTAGCGGGAGGGCAGATACGCAGTATTTT. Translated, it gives CASSFLPTSGRADTQYF.